The T cell receptor beta chain described here comes from a study of molecular identifiers for immune sequencing clone quantification. Points from the study as a whole: Jurkat TCR RNA that was spiked in from one cell was reportedly detectable among around 1 million naive cells. Over 98% of effector molecules, yet under 1% of naive-cell molecules, were held by clones above 20 RNA copies.

This clonotype occurred many times. Its target is not known. It was from roughly 21,000 to 960,000 sorted cells, with 10%, 30% or 50% RNA, that naive CD8 libraries came. Per the germline V gene, CDR1 is SQVTM and CDR2 is ANQGSEA. V was trimmed by 4 bases and J by 6 bases, leaving 9 bases between them. The CDR3 extends over 11 amino acids. MiXCR was run by TCRdb on the PCR reads, yielding one entry per CDR3 protein. The repertoire has roughly 300,000 distinct CDR3 sequences, over 20% of them found once; the top ten carry 0.74%. Source material: naive CD8+ T cells from blood, with Jurkat cell RNA spiked in. Noted subset: FACS-sorted CD8+CD4-CCR7+CD45RA+ naive T cells. The TCR was taken from a human donor in good health. Some libraries in this study had Jurkat cell RNA spiked in. The rearrangement joins TRBV29-1 to TRBJ1-2; no firm D call. The CDR3 DNA reads as TGCAGCGTTGCCCGAACAGATGGCTACACCTTC. Its protein product is CSVARTDGYTF.